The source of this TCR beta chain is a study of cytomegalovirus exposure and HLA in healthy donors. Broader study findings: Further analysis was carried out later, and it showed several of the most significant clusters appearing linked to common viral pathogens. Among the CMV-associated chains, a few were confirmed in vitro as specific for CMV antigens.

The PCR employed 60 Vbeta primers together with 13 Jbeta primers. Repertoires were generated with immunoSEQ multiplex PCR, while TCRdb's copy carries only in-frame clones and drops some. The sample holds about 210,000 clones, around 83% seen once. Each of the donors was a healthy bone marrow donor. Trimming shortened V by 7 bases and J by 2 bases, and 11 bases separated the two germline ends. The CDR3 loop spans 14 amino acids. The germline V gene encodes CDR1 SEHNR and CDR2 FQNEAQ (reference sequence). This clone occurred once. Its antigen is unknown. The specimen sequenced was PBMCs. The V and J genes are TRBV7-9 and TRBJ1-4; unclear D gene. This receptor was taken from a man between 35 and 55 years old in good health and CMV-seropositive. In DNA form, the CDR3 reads TGTGCCAGCAACCTCTCGGGGACTAATGAAAAACTGTTTTTT. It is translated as CASNLSGTNEKLFF.